The rows below give T cell receptor beta chains drawn from one sample of a study of cytomegalovirus exposure and HLA in healthy donors. Using immunoSEQ multiplex PCR, the repertoire was profiled, and TCRdb retains in-frame clones only, with some absent. Of approximately 130,000 clones in the sample, approximately 90% are singletons; the top ten hold approximately 4.7%. Sequenced material: PBMCs. These receptor sequences come from a woman aged 25 to 39 in good health and CMV-seronegative. Both conserved end residues are part of each CDR3. The D gene is left open where the match is weak. Not all rows give a size; the values are once, few, many and, for expanded clones, a class.

v_call: TRBV6-5
clone_size: once
j_call: TRBJ1-1
d_call: -
cdr3_aa: CASSYSRSGVGTEAFF
cdr3_nt: TGTGCCAGCAGTTACTCTAGATCCGGGGTGGGCACTGAAGCTTTCTTT

v_call: TRBV6-6
clone_size: once
j_call: TRBJ1-2
d_call: -
cdr3_aa: CASSYSMAFYGYTF
cdr3_nt: TGTGCCAGCAGTTACTCGATGGCCTTCTATGGCTACACCTTC

v_call: TRBV28
clone_size: -
j_call: TRBJ2-7
d_call: TRBD1
cdr3_aa: CASSSSRDRGHHYEQYF
cdr3_nt: TGTGCCAGCAGTTCCTCCCGGGACAGGGGGCATCACTACGAGCAGTACTTC

v_call: TRBV5-5
clone_size: -
j_call: TRBJ2-5
d_call: TRBD1
cdr3_aa: CASSWGNGTGHRETQYF
cdr3_nt: TGTGCCAGCAGCTGGGGGAACGGGACAGGGCATCGGGAGACCCAGTACTTC

v_call: TRBV4-3
clone_size: -
j_call: TRBJ1-2
d_call: -
cdr3_aa: CASSQERFHLKSYTF
cdr3_nt: TGCGCCAGCAGCCAAGAGCGGTTCCACCTTAAAAGCTACACCTTC

v_call: TRBV7-2
clone_size: -
j_call: TRBJ2-5
d_call: TRBD2
cdr3_aa: CASSPGTSGETQYF
cdr3_nt: TGTGCCAGCAGCCCCGGGACTAGCGGAGAGACCCAGTACTTC

v_call: TRBV6-1
clone_size: -
j_call: TRBJ1-3
d_call: -
cdr3_aa: CASSQQAGNTIYF
cdr3_nt: TGTGCCAGCAGTCAACAGGCAGGAAACACCATATATTTT

v_call: TRBV7-6
clone_size: -
j_call: TRBJ1-1
d_call: -
cdr3_aa: CASSSQGNTEAFF
cdr3_nt: TGTGCCAGCAGCTCACAGGGAAATACTGAAGCTTTCTTT

v_call: TRBV5-1
clone_size: -
j_call: TRBJ2-5
d_call: TRBD1
cdr3_aa: CASSPWDRGVLETQYF
cdr3_nt: TGCGCCAGCAGCCCATGGGACAGGGGTGTTTTGGAGACCCAGTACTTC

v_call: TRBV7-2
clone_size: -
j_call: TRBJ2-7
d_call: TRBD2
cdr3_aa: CASSGRTSGSNAWYF
cdr3_nt: TGTGCCAGCAGCGGACGGACTAGCGGGAGTAACGCATGGTACTTC

v_call: TRBV6-1
clone_size: -
j_call: TRBJ1-5
d_call: -
cdr3_aa: CASSQGLGTNQPQHF
cdr3_nt: TGTGCCAGCAGCCAGGGGTTGGGGACGAATCAGCCCCAGCATTTT

v_call: TRBV7-2
clone_size: -
j_call: TRBJ1-1
d_call: -
cdr3_aa: CASSSTGRTEAFF
cdr3_nt: TGTGCCAGCAGTTCTACAGGGCGGACTGAAGCTTTCTTT

v_call: TRBV10-3
clone_size: many
j_call: TRBJ1-1
d_call: -
cdr3_aa: CAISAPGSEAFF
cdr3_nt: -

v_call: TRBV7-7
clone_size: -
j_call: TRBJ2-3
d_call: -
cdr3_aa: CASSLGTSGPDTQYF
cdr3_nt: TGTGCTAGCAGCCTAGGGACAAGTGGGCCAGATACGCAGTATTTT

v_call: TRBV6-6
clone_size: -
j_call: TRBJ1-1
d_call: -
cdr3_aa: CASSSRGDEAFF
cdr3_nt: TGTGCCAGCAGTTCCCGGGGGGATGAAGCTTTCTTT

v_call: TRBV14
clone_size: -
j_call: TRBJ1-5
d_call: -
cdr3_aa: CASSRGGDQPQHF
cdr3_nt: TGTGCCAGCAGCAGGGGGGGAGATCAGCCCCAGCATTTT

v_call: TRBV5-1
clone_size: -
j_call: TRBJ2-6
d_call: TRBD2
cdr3_aa: CASSLDVLAGPGANVLTF
cdr3_nt: TGCGCCAGCAGCTTGGACGTACTAGCGGGACCTGGGGCCAACGTCCTGACTTTC

v_call: TRBV28
clone_size: -
j_call: TRBJ1-2
d_call: TRBD1
cdr3_aa: CASSPAPGQGRGYTF
cdr3_nt: TGTGCCAGCAGTCCCGCCCCCGGACAGGGACGTGGCTACACCTTC

v_call: TRBV7-2
clone_size: -
j_call: TRBJ2-6
d_call: -
cdr3_aa: CASSLRDGANVLTF
cdr3_nt: TGTGCCAGCAGCTTGCGGGACGGGGCCAACGTCCTGACTTTC

v_call: TRBV27
clone_size: once
j_call: TRBJ2-3
d_call: TRBD2
cdr3_aa: CASSPIAGGTDTQYF
cdr3_nt: TGTGCCAGCAGTCCAATAGCGGGAGGCACAGATACGCAGTATTTT

v_call: TRBV15
clone_size: -
j_call: TRBJ1-5
d_call: TRBD1
cdr3_aa: CATSTRDRGLMGQPQHF
cdr3_nt: TGTGCCACCAGCACCAGGGACAGGGGGCTAATGGGGCAGCCCCAGCATTTT

v_call: TRBV6-5
clone_size: -
j_call: TRBJ1-1
d_call: -
cdr3_aa: CASSHFAGRGEAFF
cdr3_nt: TGTGCCAGCAGTCATTTCGCGGGGCGAGGTGAAGCTTTCTTT

v_call: TRBV30
clone_size: -
j_call: TRBJ2-7
d_call: -
cdr3_aa: CAWSVPGFSYEQYF
cdr3_nt: TGTGCCTGGAGTGTACCCGGGTTCTCCTACGAGCAGTACTTC

v_call: TRBV19
clone_size: -
j_call: TRBJ2-7
d_call: TRBD1
cdr3_aa: CASSIGTGFAHEQYF
cdr3_nt: TGTGCCAGTAGTATCGGGACAGGGTTTGCTCACGAGCAGTACTTC

v_call: TRBV7-2
clone_size: -
j_call: TRBJ1-2
d_call: TRBD1
cdr3_aa: CASRSNRGLGLGYTF
cdr3_nt: TGTGCCAGCAGATCTAACAGGGGCCTAGGTTTGGGCTACACCTTC

v_call: TRBV18
clone_size: -
j_call: TRBJ1-1
d_call: TRBD1
cdr3_aa: CASSAGQGVNTEAFF
cdr3_nt: TGTGCCAGCTCAGCTGGACAGGGGGTGAACACTGAAGCTTTCTTT

v_call: TRBV15
clone_size: -
j_call: TRBJ1-4
d_call: -
cdr3_aa: CATSRAGGGEKLFF
cdr3_nt: TGTGCCACCAGCAGAGCGGGTGGAGGAGAAAAACTGTTTTTT

v_call: TRBV19
clone_size: -
j_call: TRBJ1-5
d_call: -
cdr3_aa: CASTKGVQPQHF
cdr3_nt: TGTGCCAGTACCAAGGGGGTTCAGCCCCAGCATTTT

v_call: TRBV29-1
clone_size: -
j_call: TRBJ2-5
d_call: TRBD1
cdr3_aa: CSVEQGAQETQYF
cdr3_nt: TGCAGCGTAGAACAGGGGGCTCAAGAGACCCAGTACTTC

v_call: TRBV7-2
clone_size: -
j_call: TRBJ1-2
d_call: -
cdr3_aa: CASSHDRYGYTF
cdr3_nt: TGTGCCAGCAGTCACGACAGATACGGCTACACCTTC

v_call: TRBV6-6
clone_size: -
j_call: TRBJ1-4
d_call: TRBD1
cdr3_aa: CASSYDRVEKLFF
cdr3_nt: TGTGCCAGCAGTTACGACAGGGTTGAAAAACTGTTTTTT

v_call: TRBV7-2
clone_size: -
j_call: TRBJ2-5
d_call: TRBD2
cdr3_aa: CASSGSLAGVQETQYF
cdr3_nt: TGTGCCAGTTCAGGGTCGCTAGCGGGAGTACAAGAGACCCAGTACTTC

v_call: TRBV6-4
clone_size: -
j_call: TRBJ1-4
d_call: TRBD1
cdr3_aa: CASSRTTNTGQGALGEKLFF
cdr3_nt: TGTGCCAGCAGCCGAACCACAAATACGGGACAGGGGGCTCTAGGAGAAAAACTGTTTTTT

v_call: TRBV19
clone_size: -
j_call: TRBJ2-7
d_call: TRBD1
cdr3_aa: CASSKPFGTGSYEQYF
cdr3_nt: TGTGCCAGTAGTAAACCCTTCGGGACAGGCTCCTACGAGCAGTACTTC

v_call: TRBV19
clone_size: once
j_call: TRBJ1-2
d_call: -
cdr3_aa: CASTPGGGGYGYTF
cdr3_nt: TGTGCCAGTACCCCAGGCGGGGGAGGCTATGGCTACACCTTC

v_call: TRBV13
clone_size: -
j_call: TRBJ2-5
d_call: -
cdr3_aa: CASSLSQETQYF
cdr3_nt: TGTGCCAGCAGCTTGAGCCAAGAGACCCAGTACTTC

v_call: TRBV7-8
clone_size: -
j_call: TRBJ2-3
d_call: -
cdr3_aa: CASSSSAQPGIVTDTQYF
cdr3_nt: TGTGCCAGCAGCTCAAGCGCTCAACCAGGGATAGTCACAGATACGCAGTATTTT

v_call: TRBV7-8
clone_size: -
j_call: TRBJ2-5
d_call: TRBD2
cdr3_aa: CASYRLASRETQYF
cdr3_nt: TGTGCCAGCTACCGACTAGCGAGTAGAGAGACCCAGTACTTC

v_call: TRBV18
clone_size: once
j_call: TRBJ2-7
d_call: -
cdr3_aa: CASSPPASTGRGEQYF
cdr3_nt: TGTGCCAGCTCACCACCCGCTTCGACAGGGCGGGGCGAGCAGTACTTC

v_call: TRBV9
clone_size: -
j_call: TRBJ2-1
d_call: -
cdr3_aa: CASSVGRGNEQFF
cdr3_nt: TGTGCCAGCAGCGTAGGGCGGGGAAATGAGCAGTTCTTC

v_call: TRBV7-2
clone_size: -
j_call: TRBJ2-3
d_call: -
cdr3_aa: CASSLAPGGFSTDTQYF
cdr3_nt: TGTGCCAGCAGCCTCGCCCCCGGCGGATTTAGCACAGATACGCAGTATTTT

v_call: TRBV7-9
clone_size: -
j_call: TRBJ2-7
d_call: -
cdr3_aa: CSSSSKTGAIPSSSYEQYF
cdr3_nt: TGTTCCAGCAGCTCAAAGACAGGAGCCATTCCTTCGAGCTCCTACGAGCAGTACTTC

v_call: TRBV4-3
clone_size: once
j_call: TRBJ2-2
d_call: TRBD2
cdr3_aa: CASSQDGRGVIGELFF
cdr3_nt: TGCGCCAGCAGCCAAGACGGGCGGGGGGTTATCGGGGAGCTGTTTTTT

v_call: TRBV27
clone_size: once
j_call: TRBJ2-1
d_call: TRBD2
cdr3_aa: CASSLWDGAGGRGEQFF
cdr3_nt: TGTGCCAGCAGTTTATGGGATGGAGCGGGGGGGCGAGGTGAGCAGTTCTTC

v_call: TRBV4-1
clone_size: -
j_call: TRBJ2-3
d_call: -
cdr3_aa: CASSQPRQNNTQYF
cdr3_nt: TGCGCCAGCAGCCAACCCCGACAAAATAATACGCAGTATTTT

v_call: TRBV28
clone_size: once
j_call: TRBJ1-4
d_call: -
cdr3_aa: CASSLPLNLNRGEKLFF
cdr3_nt: TGTGCCAGCAGCCTCCCCCTCAATCTCAATAGAGGGGAAAAACTGTTTTTT

v_call: TRBV27
clone_size: once
j_call: TRBJ1-2
d_call: TRBD1
cdr3_aa: CASSLEPGQGAYGYTF
cdr3_nt: TGTGCCAGCAGTTTAGAGCCGGGACAGGGGGCATATGGCTACACCTTC

v_call: TRBV15
clone_size: -
j_call: TRBJ1-4
d_call: TRBD1
cdr3_aa: CATSRVTGGNEKLFF
cdr3_nt: TGTGCCACCAGCAGAGTTACAGGGGGCAATGAAAAACTGTTTTTT

v_call: TRBV29-1
clone_size: -
j_call: TRBJ2-3
d_call: TRBD2
cdr3_aa: CSVVIRLAGVPDTQYF
cdr3_nt: TGCAGCGTGGTCATTAGACTAGCGGGTGTCCCAGATACGCAGTATTTT

v_call: TRBV18
clone_size: -
j_call: TRBJ1-4
d_call: TRBD1
cdr3_aa: CASSPGTASNEKLFF
cdr3_nt: TGTGCCAGCTCTCCCGGGACAGCCAGTAATGAAAAACTGTTTTTT

v_call: TRBV6-5
clone_size: few
j_call: TRBJ2-1
d_call: TRBD1
cdr3_aa: CASSLNAAGGNEQFF
cdr3_nt: TGTGCCAGCAGTCTCAACGCTGCAGGGGGCAATGAGCAGTTCTTC

v_call: TRBV7-8
clone_size: -
j_call: TRBJ2-1
d_call: TRBD2
cdr3_aa: CASRGTSATSYNEQFF
cdr3_nt: TGTGCCAGCAGAGGTACTAGCGCGACTTCCTACAATGAGCAGTTCTTC

v_call: TRBV7-2
clone_size: few
j_call: TRBJ2-7
d_call: -
cdr3_aa: CASSPGTPAGEQYF
cdr3_nt: TGTGCCAGCAGCCCCGGGACTCCCGCGGGCGAGCAGTACTTC

v_call: TRBV9
clone_size: once
j_call: TRBJ1-3
d_call: -
cdr3_aa: CASRQGTGNTIYF
cdr3_nt: TGTGCCAGCAGGCAGGGAACCGGAAACACCATATATTTT

v_call: TRBV4-1
clone_size: once
j_call: TRBJ2-7
d_call: -
cdr3_aa: CASSQVARGPAYEQYF
cdr3_nt: TGCGCCAGCAGCCAAGTTGCGCGGGGGCCCGCCTACGAGCAGTACTTC

v_call: TRBV5-6
clone_size: -
j_call: TRBJ2-7
d_call: -
cdr3_aa: CASSSLLPGGFHEQYF
cdr3_nt: TGTGCCAGCAGCTCCCTCCTCCCTGGGGGGTTCCACGAGCAGTACTTC

v_call: TRBV27
clone_size: few
j_call: TRBJ2-7
d_call: -
cdr3_aa: CASSPYRDSYEQYF
cdr3_nt: TGTGCCAGCAGTCCCTACAGGGACTCCTACGAGCAGTACTTC

v_call: TRBV28
clone_size: -
j_call: TRBJ1-2
d_call: -
cdr3_aa: CASSPITRYGYTF
cdr3_nt: TGTGCCAGCAGCCCCATAACACGTTATGGCTACACCTTC

v_call: TRBV6-5
clone_size: -
j_call: TRBJ2-5
d_call: -
cdr3_aa: CASSYPGGGRETQYF
cdr3_nt: TGTGCCAGCAGTTACCCTGGAGGGGGCCGGGAGACCCAGTACTTC

v_call: TRBV5-6
clone_size: -
j_call: TRBJ1-1
d_call: TRBD1
cdr3_aa: CASSAGTANTEAFF
cdr3_nt: TGTGCCAGCAGCGCCGGGACAGCGAACACTGAAGCTTTCTTT